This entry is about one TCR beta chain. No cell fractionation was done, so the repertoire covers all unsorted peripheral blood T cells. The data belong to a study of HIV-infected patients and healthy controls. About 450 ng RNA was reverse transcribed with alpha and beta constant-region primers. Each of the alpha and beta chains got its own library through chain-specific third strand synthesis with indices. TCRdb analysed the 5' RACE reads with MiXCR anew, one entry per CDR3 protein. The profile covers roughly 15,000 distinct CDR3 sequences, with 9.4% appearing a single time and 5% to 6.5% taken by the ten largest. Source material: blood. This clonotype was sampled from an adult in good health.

The CDR3 loop is CSAMTSGRDNEQFF. The CDR3 DNA follows: TGCAGTGCTATGACTAGCGGGAGGGACAATGAGCAGTTCTTC. The V and J genes are TRBV20-1 and TRBJ2-1; 14 nucleotides align to TRBD2. Germline lookup yields CDR1 DFQATT and CDR2 SNEGSKA (reference sequence). V shed 4 bases and J 5 bases; nucleotides not matched to a gene: 1. This CDR3 spans 14 amino acids.